Listed below are T cell receptor beta chains from one sample, sequenced in a study of T-cell reconstitution after alpha-beta-depleted transplantation in children. TCRdb re-derived calls from the PCR reads in MiXCR, one entry per CDR3 protein. Of about 610,000 distinct CDR3 sequences in the sample, under 12% are singletons; the top ten hold roughly 4%. Here the sequenced sample was PBMCs from the stem cell graft donor, taken from the stem cell graft. The receptors were sampled from a human donor who donated a stem cell graft to a child with acute myeloid leukemia. Both conserved end residues are part of each CDR3. Each record gives: D gene, J gene, V gene, clone size, CDR3 DNA, CDR3 protein. The D gene is left open where the match is weak. Size is omitted from some rows. Given values are once, few, many or a class for expanded clones.

d_call: NA
j_call: TRBJ2-1
v_call: TRBV5-1
clone_size: many
cdr3_nt: TGCGCCAGCAGCTTGCAGCGGAGAGGGGATGAGCAGTTCTTC
cdr3_aa: CASSLQRRGDEQFF

d_call: NA
j_call: TRBJ2-1
v_call: TRBV20-1
clone_size: NA
cdr3_nt: TGCAGTGCTAGAGAGGGGGCAAATCCCTACAATGAGCAGTTCTTC
cdr3_aa: CSAREGANPYNEQFF

d_call: TRBD2
j_call: TRBJ2-1
v_call: TRBV7-9
clone_size: NA
cdr3_nt: TGTGCCAGCAGCCGCCGGGAGGGCCTGGACAATGAGCAGTTCTTC
cdr3_aa: CASSRREGLDNEQFF

d_call: NA
j_call: TRBJ2-2
v_call: TRBV5-1
clone_size: few
cdr3_nt: TGCGCCAGCAGGGTTGCAGGGATCGGCACCGGGGAGCTGTTTTTT
cdr3_aa: CASRVAGIGTGELFF

d_call: TRBD1
j_call: TRBJ1-1
v_call: TRBV10-3
clone_size: few
cdr3_nt: TGTGCCATCACCGGGACAGGGGGCACTGAAGCTTTCTTT
cdr3_aa: CAITGTGGTEAFF

d_call: NA
j_call: TRBJ1-1
v_call: TRBV2
clone_size: NA
cdr3_nt: TGTGCCAGCAGCCAACCCGGGGCATTCACTGAAGCTTTCTTT
cdr3_aa: CASSQPGAFTEAFF

d_call: NA
j_call: TRBJ1-5
v_call: TRBV10-3
clone_size: NA
cdr3_nt: TGTGCCATCAGTGAGTCGGTTGAGCCCCAGCATTTT
cdr3_aa: CAISESVEPQHF

d_call: NA
j_call: TRBJ1-1
v_call: TRBV29-1
clone_size: NA
cdr3_nt: TGCAGCGTCGGGGCGGGGGGAGGAGGGAACACTGAAGCTTTCTTT
cdr3_aa: CSVGAGGGGNTEAFF

d_call: NA
j_call: TRBJ1-6
v_call: TRBV20-1
clone_size: many
cdr3_nt: TGCAGTGCGGGCCCATTCAATTCACCCCTCCACTTT
cdr3_aa: CSAGPFNSPLHF

d_call: TRBD1
j_call: TRBJ1-5
v_call: TRBV20-1
clone_size: many
cdr3_nt: TGCAGTGCTAGCTCCGGGACAGGGCTCAATCAGCCCCAGCATTTT
cdr3_aa: CSASSGTGLNQPQHF

d_call: NA
j_call: TRBJ2-2
v_call: TRBV12-3/TRBV12-4
clone_size: few
cdr3_nt: TGTGCCAGCAGTTTATTACCGATAGAGGGAAACACCGGGGAGCTGTTTTTT
cdr3_aa: CASSLLPIEGNTGELFF

d_call: NA
j_call: TRBJ1-2
v_call: TRBV6-5
clone_size: few
cdr3_nt: TGTGCCAGCAGTTACTCGGGCGAGGGGTATGGCTACACCTTC
cdr3_aa: CASSYSGEGYGYTF